This T cell receptor (beta chain) is drawn from a study of T cell changes during pregnancy in multiple sclerosis. The V end lost 1 base, the J end lost 0 bases, and 4 bases lay between the germline ends. This CDR3 has 14 amino acids. From germline, CDR1 is MGHRA and CDR2 YSYEKL. Clones were read by immunoSEQ multiplex PCR, and TCRdb kept only the in-frame ones, dropping some. The repertoire consists of more than 90,000 clones, with more than 85% occurring once and the leading ten covering roughly 1.4%. This clone was picked up one time. The chain is built from TRBV4-1 and TRBJ2-4; D gene unclear. Sample: peripheral blood, taken in the third trimester of pregnancy. This receptor was taken from a female donor with multiple sclerosis, enrolled in a pregnancy study. This CDR3 reads CASSQGLAKNIQYF. The CDR3 DNA sequence: TGCGCCAGCAGCCAAGGTCTAGCCAAAAACATTCAGTACTTC.